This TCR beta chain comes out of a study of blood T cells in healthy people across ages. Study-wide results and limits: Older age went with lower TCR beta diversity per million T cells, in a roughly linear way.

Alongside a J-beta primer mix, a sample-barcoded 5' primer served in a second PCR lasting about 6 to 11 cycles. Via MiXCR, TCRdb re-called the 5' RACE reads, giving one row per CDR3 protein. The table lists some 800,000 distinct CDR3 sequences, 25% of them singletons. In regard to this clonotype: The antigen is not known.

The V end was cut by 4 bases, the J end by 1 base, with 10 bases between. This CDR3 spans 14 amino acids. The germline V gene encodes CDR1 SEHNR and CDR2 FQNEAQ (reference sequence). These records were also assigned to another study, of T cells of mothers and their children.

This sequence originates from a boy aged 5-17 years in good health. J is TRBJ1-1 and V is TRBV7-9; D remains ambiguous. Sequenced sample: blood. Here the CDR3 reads CASSSVAQNTEAFF. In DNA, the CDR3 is TGTGCCAGCAGCTCCGTAGCACAGAACACTGAAGCTTTCTTT.